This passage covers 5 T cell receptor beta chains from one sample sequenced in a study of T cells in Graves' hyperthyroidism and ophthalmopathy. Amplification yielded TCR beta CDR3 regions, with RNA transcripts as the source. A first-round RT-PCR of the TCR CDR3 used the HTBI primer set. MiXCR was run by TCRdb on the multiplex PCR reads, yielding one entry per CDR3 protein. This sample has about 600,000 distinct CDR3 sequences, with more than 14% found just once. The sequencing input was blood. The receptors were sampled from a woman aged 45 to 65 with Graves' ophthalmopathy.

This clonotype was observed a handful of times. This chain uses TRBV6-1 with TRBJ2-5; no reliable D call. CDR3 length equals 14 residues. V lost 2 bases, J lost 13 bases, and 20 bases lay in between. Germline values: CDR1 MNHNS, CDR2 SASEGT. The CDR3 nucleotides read TGTGCCAGCAGTGAACCGGCAGCACACACACTCGGGTACTTC. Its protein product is CASSEPAAHTLGYF.

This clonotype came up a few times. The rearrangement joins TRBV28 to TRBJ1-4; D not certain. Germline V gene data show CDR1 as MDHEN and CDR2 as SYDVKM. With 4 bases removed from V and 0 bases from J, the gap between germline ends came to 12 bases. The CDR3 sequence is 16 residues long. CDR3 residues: CASSSYRNPTNEKLFF. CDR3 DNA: TGTGCCAGCAGTTCTTACCGAAACCCAACTAATGAAAAACTGTTTTTT.

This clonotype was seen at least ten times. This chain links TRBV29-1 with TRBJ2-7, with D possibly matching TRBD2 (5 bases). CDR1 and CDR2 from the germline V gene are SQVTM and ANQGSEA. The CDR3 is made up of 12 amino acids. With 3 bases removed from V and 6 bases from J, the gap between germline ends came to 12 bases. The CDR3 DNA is TGCAGCGTTGATCGTATAGGAGGCGAGCAGTACTTC. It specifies CSVDRIGGEQYF.

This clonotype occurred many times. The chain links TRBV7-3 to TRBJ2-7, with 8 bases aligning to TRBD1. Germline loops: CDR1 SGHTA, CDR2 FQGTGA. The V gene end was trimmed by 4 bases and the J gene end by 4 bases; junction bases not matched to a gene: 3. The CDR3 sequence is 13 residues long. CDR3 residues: CASSYGTGYEQYF. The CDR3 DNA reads TGTGCCAGCAGCTACGGGACAGGATACGAGCAGTACTTC.

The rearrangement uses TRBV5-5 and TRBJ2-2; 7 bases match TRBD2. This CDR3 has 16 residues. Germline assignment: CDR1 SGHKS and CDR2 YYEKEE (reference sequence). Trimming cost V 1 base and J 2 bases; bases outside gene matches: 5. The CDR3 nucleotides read TGTGCCAGCAGCTTGTGGGGGGGGGGAAACACCGGGGAGCTGTTTTTT. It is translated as CASSLWGGGNTGELFF.